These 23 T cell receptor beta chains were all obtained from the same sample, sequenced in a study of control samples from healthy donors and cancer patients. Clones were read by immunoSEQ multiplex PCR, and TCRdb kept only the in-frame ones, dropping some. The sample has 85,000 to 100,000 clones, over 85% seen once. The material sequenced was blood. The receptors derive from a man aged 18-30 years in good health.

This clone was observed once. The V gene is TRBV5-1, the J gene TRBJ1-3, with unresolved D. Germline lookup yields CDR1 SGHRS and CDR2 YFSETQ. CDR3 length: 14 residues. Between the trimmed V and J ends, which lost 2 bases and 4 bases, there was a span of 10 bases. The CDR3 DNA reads TGCGCCAGCAGCTTCGAGGAATGGGGAAACACCATATATTTT. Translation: CASSFEEWGNTIYF. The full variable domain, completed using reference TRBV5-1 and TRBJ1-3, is KAGVTQTPRYLIKTRGQQVTLSCSPISGHRSVSWYQQTPGQGLQFLFEYFSETQRNKGNFPGRFSGRQFSNSRSEMNVSTLELGDSALYLCASSFEEWGNTIYFGEGSWLTVV.

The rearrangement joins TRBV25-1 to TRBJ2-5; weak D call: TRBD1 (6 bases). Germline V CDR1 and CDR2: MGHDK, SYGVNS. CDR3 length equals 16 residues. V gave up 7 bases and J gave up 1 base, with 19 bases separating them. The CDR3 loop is CASTEGGSGGQETQYF. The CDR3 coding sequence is TGTGCCAGCACCGAAGGGGGATCTGGGGGCCAAGAGACCCAGTACTTC.

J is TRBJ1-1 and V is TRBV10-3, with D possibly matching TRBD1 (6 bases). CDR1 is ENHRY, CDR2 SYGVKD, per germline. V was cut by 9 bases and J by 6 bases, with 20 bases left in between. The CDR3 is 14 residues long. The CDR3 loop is CAITSLQQGAEAFF. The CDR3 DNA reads TGTGCCATAACCAGCTTGCAACAGGGTGCTGAAGCTTTCTTT.

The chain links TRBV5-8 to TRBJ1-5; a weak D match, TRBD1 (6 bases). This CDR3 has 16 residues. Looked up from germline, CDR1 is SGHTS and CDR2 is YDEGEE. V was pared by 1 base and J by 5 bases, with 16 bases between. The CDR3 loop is CASSLQGQPGDQPQHF. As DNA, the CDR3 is TGTGCCAGCAGCTTGCAAGGACAGCCTGGGGATCAGCCCCAGCATTTT. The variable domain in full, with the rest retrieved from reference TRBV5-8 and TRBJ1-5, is EAGVTQSPTHLIKTRGQQATLRCSPISGHTSVYWYQQALGLGLQFLLWYDEGEERNRGNFPPRFSGRQFPNYSSELNVNALELEDSALYLCASSLQGQPGDQPQHFGDGTRLSIL.

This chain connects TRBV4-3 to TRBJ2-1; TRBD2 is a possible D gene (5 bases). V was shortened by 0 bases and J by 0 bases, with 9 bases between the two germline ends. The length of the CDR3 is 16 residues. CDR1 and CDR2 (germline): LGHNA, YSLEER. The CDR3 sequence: CASSQDFGSSYNEQFF. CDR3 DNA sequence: TGCGCCAGCAGCCAAGATTTTGGGAGCTCCTACAATGAGCAGTTCTTC.

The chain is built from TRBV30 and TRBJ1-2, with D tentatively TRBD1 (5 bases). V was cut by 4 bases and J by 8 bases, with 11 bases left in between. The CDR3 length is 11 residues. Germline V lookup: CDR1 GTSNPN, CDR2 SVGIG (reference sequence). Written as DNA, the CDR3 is TGTGCCTGGAAAGAAAGGGACGGCTACACCTTC. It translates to CAWKERDGYTF. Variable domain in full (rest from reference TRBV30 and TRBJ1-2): SQTIHQWPATLVQPVGSPLSLECTVEGTSNPNLYWYRQAAGRGLQLLFYSVGIGQISSEVPQNLSASRPQDRQFILSSKKLLLSDSGFYLCAWKERDGYTFGSGTRLTVV.

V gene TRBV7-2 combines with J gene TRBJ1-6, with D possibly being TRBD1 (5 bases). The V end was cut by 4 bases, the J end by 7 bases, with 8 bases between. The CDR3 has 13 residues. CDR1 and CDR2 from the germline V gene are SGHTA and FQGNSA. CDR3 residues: CASSYGGNSPLHF. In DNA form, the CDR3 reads TGTGCCAGCAGCTATGGGGGGAATTCACCCCTCCACTTT.

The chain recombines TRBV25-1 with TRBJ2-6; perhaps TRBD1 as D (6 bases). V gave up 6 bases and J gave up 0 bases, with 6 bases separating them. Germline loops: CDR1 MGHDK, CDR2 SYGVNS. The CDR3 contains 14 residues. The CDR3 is CASRGASGANVLTF. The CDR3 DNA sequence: TGTGCCAGCAGGGGGGCCTCTGGGGCCAACGTCCTGACTTTC.

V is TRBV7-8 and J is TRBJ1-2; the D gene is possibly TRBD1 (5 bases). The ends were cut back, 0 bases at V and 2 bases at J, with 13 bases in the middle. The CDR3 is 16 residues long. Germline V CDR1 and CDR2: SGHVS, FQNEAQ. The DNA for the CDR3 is TGTGCCAGCAGCTTAGCGGGGGTTGGCGCCAACTATGGCTACACCTTC. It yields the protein CASSLAGVGANYGYTF.

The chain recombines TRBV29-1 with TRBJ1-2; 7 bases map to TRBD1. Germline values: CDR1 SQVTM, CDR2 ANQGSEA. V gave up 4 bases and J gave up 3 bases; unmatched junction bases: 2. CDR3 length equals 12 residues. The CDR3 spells CSVVGTDYGYTF. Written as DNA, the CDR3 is TGCAGCGTTGTCGGGACAGACTATGGCTACACCTTC.

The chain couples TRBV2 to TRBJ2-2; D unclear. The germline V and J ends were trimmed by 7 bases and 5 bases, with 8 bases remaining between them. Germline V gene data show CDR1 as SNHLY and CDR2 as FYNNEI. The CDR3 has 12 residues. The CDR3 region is CASIPRTGELFF. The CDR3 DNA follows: TGTGCCAGCATACCCAGAACCGGGGAGCTGTTTTTT.

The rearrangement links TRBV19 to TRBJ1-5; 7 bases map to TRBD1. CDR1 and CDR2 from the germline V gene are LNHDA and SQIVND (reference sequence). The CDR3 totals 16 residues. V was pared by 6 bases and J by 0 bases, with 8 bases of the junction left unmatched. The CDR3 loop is CASRKGDSYSNQPQHF. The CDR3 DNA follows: TGTGCCAGTAGGAAGGGGGACAGCTATAGCAATCAGCCCCAGCATTTT.

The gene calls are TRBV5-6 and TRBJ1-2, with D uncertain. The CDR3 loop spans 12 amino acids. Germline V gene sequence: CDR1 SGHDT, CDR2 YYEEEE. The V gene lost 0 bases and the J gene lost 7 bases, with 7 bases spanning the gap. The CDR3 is CASSLAIGGYTF. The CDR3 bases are TGTGCCAGCAGCTTGGCCATTGGTGGCTACACCTTC. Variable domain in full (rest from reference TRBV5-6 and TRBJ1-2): DAGVTQSPTHLIKTRGQQVTLRCSPKSGHDTVSWYQQALGQGPQFIFQYYEEEERQRGNFPDRFSGHQFPNYSSELNVNALLLGDSALYLCASSLAIGGYTFGSGTRLTVV.

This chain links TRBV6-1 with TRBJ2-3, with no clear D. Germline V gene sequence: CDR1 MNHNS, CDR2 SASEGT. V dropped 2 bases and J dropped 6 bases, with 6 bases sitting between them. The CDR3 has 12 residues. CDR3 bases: TGTGCCAGCAGTGAAATGGGGGATACGCAGTATTTT. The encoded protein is CASSEMGDTQYF.

The CDR3 nucleotides are TGTGCCAGTTACCGGGCGAATGTACCTTATGGCTACACCTTC. The encoded protein is CASYRANVPYGYTF. The chain combines TRBV19 with TRBJ1-2; D not certain. The CDR3 has 14 amino acids. In germline, CDR1 is LNHDA, CDR2 SQIVND (reference sequence). V lost 8 bases, J lost 5 bases, and 18 bases lay in between. Full variable domain (remainder filled in from reference TRBV19 and TRBJ1-2): DGGITQSPKYLFRKEGQNVTLSCEQNLNHDAMYWYRQDPGQGLRLIYYSQIVNDFQKGDIAEGYSVSREKKESFPLTVTSAQKNPTAFYLCASYRANVPYGYTFGSGTRLTVV.

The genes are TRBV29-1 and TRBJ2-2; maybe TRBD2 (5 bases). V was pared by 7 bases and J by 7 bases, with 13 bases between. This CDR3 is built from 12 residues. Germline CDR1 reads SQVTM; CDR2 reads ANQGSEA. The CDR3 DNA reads TGCAGCGCCGGGTATGGAGGCGGGGAGCTGTTTTTT. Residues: CSAGYGGGELFF.

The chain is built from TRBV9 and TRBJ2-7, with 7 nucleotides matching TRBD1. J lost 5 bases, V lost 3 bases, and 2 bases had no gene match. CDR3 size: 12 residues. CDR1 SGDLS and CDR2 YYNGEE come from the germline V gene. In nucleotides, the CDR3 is TGTGCCAGCAGCGGAGGGGGCCACGAGCAGTACTTC. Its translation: CASSGGGHEQYF.

CDR3 in DNA: TGTGCCAGCAGCTTGGCCACTCGTATCTACGAGCAGTACTTC. Translated: CASSLATRIYEQYF. V gene TRBV5-4 combines with J gene TRBJ2-7; D gene ambiguous. Germline V lookup: CDR1 SGHNT, CDR2 YYREEE (reference sequence). The CDR3 covers 14 residues. V was shortened by 0 bases and J by 3 bases, with 10 bases between the two germline ends.

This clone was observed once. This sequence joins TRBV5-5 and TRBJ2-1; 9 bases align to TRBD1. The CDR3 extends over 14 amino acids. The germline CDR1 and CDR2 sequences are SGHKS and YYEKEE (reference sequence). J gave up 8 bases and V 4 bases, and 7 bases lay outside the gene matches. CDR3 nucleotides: TGTGCCAGCAGCGGTACAGGGGGCGGGTATGAGCAGTTCTTC. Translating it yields CASSGTGGGYEQFF.

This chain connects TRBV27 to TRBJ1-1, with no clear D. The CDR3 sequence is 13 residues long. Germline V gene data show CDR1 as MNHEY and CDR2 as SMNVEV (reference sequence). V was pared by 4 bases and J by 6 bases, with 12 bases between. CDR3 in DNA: TGTGCCAGCAGTTCCCCGGCAATCCCTGAAGCTTTCTTT. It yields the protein CASSSPAIPEAFF.

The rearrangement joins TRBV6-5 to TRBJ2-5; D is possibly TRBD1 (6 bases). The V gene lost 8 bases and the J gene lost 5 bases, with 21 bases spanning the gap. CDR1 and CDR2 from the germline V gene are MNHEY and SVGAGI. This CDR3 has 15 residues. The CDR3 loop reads CASSYLPDRSETQYF. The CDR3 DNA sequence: TGTGCCAGCTCTTACCTCCCGGACAGATCCGAGACCCAGTACTTC.

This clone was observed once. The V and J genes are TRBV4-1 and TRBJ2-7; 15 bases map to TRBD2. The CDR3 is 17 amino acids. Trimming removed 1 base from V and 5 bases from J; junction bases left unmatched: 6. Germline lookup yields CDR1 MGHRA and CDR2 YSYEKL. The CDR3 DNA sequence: TGCGCCAGCAGCCAAGCCGGACTAGCGGGAGGGTCCCACGAGCAGTACTTC. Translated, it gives CASSQAGLAGGSHEQYF.

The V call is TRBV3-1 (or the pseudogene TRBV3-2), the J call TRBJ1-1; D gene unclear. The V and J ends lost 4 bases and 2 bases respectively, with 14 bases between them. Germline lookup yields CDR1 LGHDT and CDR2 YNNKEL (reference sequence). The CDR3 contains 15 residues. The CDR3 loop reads CASSRRWPSNTEAFF. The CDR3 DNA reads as TGTGCCAGCAGCCGCCGGTGGCCGAGTAACACTGAAGCTTTCTTT.